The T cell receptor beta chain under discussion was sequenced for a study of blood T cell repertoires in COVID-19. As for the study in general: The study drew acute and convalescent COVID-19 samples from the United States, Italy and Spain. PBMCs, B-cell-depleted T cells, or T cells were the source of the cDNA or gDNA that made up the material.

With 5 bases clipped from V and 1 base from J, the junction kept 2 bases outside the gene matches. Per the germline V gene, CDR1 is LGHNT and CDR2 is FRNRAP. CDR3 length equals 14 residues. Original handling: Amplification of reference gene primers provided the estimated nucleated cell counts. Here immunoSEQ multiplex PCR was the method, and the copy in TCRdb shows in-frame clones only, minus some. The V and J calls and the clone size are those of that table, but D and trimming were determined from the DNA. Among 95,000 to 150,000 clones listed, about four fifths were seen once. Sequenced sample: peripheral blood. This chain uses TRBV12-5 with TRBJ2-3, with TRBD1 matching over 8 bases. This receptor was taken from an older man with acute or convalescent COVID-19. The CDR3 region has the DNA TGTGCTAGTGGTGGACAGGGAGGCACAGATACGCAGTATTTT. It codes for CASGGQGGTDTQYF.